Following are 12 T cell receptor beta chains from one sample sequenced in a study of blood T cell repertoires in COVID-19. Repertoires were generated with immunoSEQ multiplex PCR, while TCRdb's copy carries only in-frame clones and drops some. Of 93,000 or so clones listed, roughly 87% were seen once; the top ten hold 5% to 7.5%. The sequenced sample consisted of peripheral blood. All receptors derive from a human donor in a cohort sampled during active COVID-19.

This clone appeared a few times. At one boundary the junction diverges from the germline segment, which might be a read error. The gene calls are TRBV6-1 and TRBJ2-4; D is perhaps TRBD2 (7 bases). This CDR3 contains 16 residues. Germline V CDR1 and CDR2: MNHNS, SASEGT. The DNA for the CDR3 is TGTGCCAGCAGCGAAGGGCCGGGGGGCCAGGAGCGCATTCAGTACTTC. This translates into CASSEGPGGQERIQYF.

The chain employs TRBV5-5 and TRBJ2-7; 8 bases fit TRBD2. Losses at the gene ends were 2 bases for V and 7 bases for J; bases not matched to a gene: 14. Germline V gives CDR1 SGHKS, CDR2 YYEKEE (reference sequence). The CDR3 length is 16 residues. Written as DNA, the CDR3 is TGTGCCAGCAGCTTCTTAGCGGGGTTAGCTGTGAGGGAGCAGTACTTC. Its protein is CASSFLAGLAVREQYF.

CDR3 in amino acids: CASRTSGGSGEQYF. CDR3 bases: TGTGCCAGCAGAACTAGCGGGGGGTCCGGTGAGCAGTACTTC. The chain couples TRBV6-6 to TRBJ2-7; 12 bases are a match to TRBD2. Losses at the gene ends were 6 bases for V and 7 bases for J; bases not matched to a gene: 7. The CDR3 length is 14 residues. CDR1 is MNHNY, CDR2 SVGAGI, per germline (reference sequence).

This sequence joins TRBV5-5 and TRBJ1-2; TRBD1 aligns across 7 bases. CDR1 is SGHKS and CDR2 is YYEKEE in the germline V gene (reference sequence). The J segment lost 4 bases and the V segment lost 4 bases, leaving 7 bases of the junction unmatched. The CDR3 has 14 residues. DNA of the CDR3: TGTGCCAGCAGCGGACGACAGGGAAGCTATGGCTACACCTTC. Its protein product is CASSGRQGSYGYTF.

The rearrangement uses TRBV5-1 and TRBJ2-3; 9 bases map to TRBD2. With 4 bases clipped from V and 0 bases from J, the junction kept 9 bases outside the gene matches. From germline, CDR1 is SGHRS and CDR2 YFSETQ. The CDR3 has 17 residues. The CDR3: CASSTTSSGGSTDTQYF. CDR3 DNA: TGCGCCAGCAGCACTACGTCGAGCGGGGGGAGCACAGATACGCAGTATTTT.

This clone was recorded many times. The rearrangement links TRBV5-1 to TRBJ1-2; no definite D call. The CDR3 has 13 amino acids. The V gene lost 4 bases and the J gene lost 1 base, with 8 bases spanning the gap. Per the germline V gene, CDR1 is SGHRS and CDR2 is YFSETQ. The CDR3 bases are TGCGCCAGCAGCCCGACTGATAACTATGGCTACACCTTC. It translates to CASSPTDNYGYTF.

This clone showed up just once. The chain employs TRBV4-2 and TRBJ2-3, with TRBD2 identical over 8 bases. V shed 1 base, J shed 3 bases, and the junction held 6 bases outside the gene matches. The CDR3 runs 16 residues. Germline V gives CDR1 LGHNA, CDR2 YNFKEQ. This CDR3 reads CASSQGVAGRTDTQYF. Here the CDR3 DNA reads TGTGCCAGCAGCCAAGGGGTAGCGGGGAGGACAGATACGCAGTATTTT.

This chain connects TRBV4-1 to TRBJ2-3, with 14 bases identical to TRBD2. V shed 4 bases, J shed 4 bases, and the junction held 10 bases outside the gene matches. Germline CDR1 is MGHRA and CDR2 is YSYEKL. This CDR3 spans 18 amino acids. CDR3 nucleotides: TGCGCCAGCAGCCCGCCTGGGACTAGCGGGAGAGGCGCAGATACGCAGTATTTT. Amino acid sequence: CASSPPGTSGRGADTQYF.

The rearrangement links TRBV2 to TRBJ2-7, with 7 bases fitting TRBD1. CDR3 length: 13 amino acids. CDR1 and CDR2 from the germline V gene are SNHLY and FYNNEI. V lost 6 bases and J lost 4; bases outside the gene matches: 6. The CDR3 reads CASRTGTDYEQYF. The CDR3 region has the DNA TGTGCCAGCAGGACCGGGACAGATTACGAGCAGTACTTC.

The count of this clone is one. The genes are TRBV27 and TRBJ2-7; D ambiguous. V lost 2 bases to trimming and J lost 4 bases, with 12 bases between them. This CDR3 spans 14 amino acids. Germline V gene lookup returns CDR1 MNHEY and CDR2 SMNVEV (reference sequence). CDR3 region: CASSLVRDSYEQYF. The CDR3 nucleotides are TGTGCCAGCAGTTTAGTCCGAGACTCTTACGAGCAGTACTTC.

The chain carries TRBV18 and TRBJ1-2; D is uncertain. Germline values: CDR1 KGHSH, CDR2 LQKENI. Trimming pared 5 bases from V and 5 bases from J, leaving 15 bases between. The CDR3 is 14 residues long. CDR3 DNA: TGTGCCAGCTCATTATACGGCTTGGAGTATGGCTACACCTTC. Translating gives CASSLYGLEYGYTF.

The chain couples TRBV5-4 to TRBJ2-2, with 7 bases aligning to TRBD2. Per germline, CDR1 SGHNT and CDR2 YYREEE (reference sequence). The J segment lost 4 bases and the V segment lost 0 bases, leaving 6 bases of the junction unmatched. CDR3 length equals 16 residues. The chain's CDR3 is CASSLAARGVTGELFF. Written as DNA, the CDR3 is TGTGCCAGCAGCTTGGCCGCCCGGGGGGTCACCGGGGAGCTGTTTTTT. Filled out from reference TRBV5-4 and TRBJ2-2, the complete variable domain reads ETGVTQSPTHLIKTRGQQVTLRCSSQSGHNTVSWYQQALGQGPQFIFQYYREEENGRGNFPPRFSGLQFPNYSSELNVNALELDDSALYLCASSLAARGVTGELFFGEGSRLTVL.